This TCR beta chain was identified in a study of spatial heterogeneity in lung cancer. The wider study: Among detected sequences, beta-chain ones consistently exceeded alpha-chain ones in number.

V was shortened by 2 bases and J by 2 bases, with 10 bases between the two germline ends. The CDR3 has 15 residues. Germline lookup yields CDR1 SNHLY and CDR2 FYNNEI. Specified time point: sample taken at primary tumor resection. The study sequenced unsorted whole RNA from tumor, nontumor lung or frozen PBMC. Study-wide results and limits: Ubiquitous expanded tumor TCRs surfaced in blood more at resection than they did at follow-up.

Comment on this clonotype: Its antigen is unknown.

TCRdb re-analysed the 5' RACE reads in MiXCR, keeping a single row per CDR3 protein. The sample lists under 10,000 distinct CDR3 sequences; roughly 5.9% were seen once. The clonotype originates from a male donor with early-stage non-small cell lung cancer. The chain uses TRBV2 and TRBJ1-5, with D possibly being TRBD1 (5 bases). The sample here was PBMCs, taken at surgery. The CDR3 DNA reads TGTGCCAGCAGTGAAATCCTCAGGGGCAATCAGCCCCAGCATTTT. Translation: CASSEILRGNQPQHF.